One T cell receptor (beta chain) is described in this entry. The germline gives CDR1 LNHDA, CDR2 SQIVND (reference sequence). There are 12 residues in the CDR3. V was shortened by 7 bases and J by 1 base, with 8 bases between the two germline ends. These data belong to a study of CD8+CD57+ T cells in acquired aplastic anemia. The use of genomic DNA as template underpinned the TCR beta VDJ and CDR3 profiling. TCRdb recomputed calls from the reads with MiXCR, one row per CDR3 protein. The sample carries 40,000 to 50,000 distinct CDR3 sequences, 70% to 80% recorded once. This receptor was taken from a human donor in good health, serving as a control. The sample consisted of sorted CD4+, CD8+, or CD8+CD57+ T cells (not recorded which) from PBMCs. V is TRBV19 and J is TRBJ2-7; weak D call: TRBD1 (5 bases). For the CDR3, the DNA is TGTGCCAGTATGGGGCCTTCCTACGAGCAGTACTTC. Amino acids: CASMGPSYEQYF.